This T cell receptor (beta chain) came from a study of blood T cell repertoires in COVID-19. This clone has just a few counts. Trimming cost V 2 bases and J 0 bases, with 10 bases left between them. The CDR3 runs to 15 residues. The germline gives CDR1 PRHDT, CDR2 FYEKMQ (reference sequence). Original processing notes: Reference gene primer amplification gave nucleated cell count estimates. Measured with immunoSEQ multiplex PCR; TCRdb has only the in-frame clones, and not every one. V and J calls and clone size follow that table, whereas D and trimming were derived from the DNA. This sample has 9,500 to 15,000 clones, with 55% to 85% found just once.

Source material: peripheral blood. The receptor was derived from a man aged 55 to 70 with COVID-19, enrolled during active disease. The rearrangement links TRBV13 to TRBJ1-2; D gene ambiguous. CDR3 DNA: TGTGCCAGCAGCTTAATGTCCAGATCTAACTATGGCTACACCTTC. Translation: CASSLMSRSNYGYTF.